The rows below give T cell receptor beta chains drawn from one sample of a study of T cell repertoires in cytomegalovirus infection. TCRdb fed the reads into MiXCR, producing one record per CDR3 protein. In the table there are 250,000 to 300,000 distinct CDR3 sequences, roughly 24% of which are singletons. The sequencing sample was made of PBMCs. The source is a human donor in good health (CMV status not recorded). Some clones in this sample may be carry-over from other donors' samples. CDR3s leave out the opening cysteine and the closing phenylalanine or tryptophan.

J: TRBJ2-3; V: TRBV5-1; length: 12; CDR3: ASSNSGGADTQY
J: TRBJ2-7; V: TRBV7-2; length: 15; CDR3: ASSLAMGGRSSYEQY
J: TRBJ1-1; V: TRBV28; length: 12; CDR3: ASSVGLRDTEAF
J: TRBJ2-1; V: TRBV7-9; length: 10; CDR3: ASSRDHNEQF
J: TRBJ2-7; V: TRBV4-3; length: 12; CDR3: ARSHGTSVDEQY
J: TRBJ2-5; V: TRBV7-2; length: 14; CDR3: ASSLGPGAAQETQY
J: TRBJ2-3; V: TRBV7-2; length: 12; CDR3: ASSLSTDTDTQY
J: TRBJ2-1; V: TRBV7-2; length: 11; CDR3: ASSSPIHNEQF
J: TRBJ2-6; V: TRBV11-2; length: 16; CDR3: ASSLDLGQGSGANVLT
J: TRBJ2-3; V: TRBV10-3; length: 15; CDR3: AISASLGTSETDTQY
J: TRBJ1-1; V: TRBV7-9; length: 13; CDR3: ASSLWETGRTEAF
J: TRBJ1-2; V: TRBV7-2; length: 14; CDR3: ASSWDKPPWDYGYT
J: TRBJ2-3; V: TRBV6-8; length: 13; CDR3: ASRESGSSTDTQY
J: TRBJ2-5; V: TRBV29-1; length: 11; CDR3: SVEVNGQETQY
J: TRBJ1-1; V: TRBV14; length: 11; CDR3: ASSRGSGTEAF
J: TRBJ1-2; V: TRBV27; length: 12; CDR3: ASSLSVRGYGYT
J: TRBJ1-1; V: TRBV20-1; length: 13; CDR3: SVRSGGGWDTEAF
J: TRBJ1-1; V: TRBV7-3; length: 11; CDR3: ASSYAFGTEAF
J: TRBJ2-7; V: TRBV20-1; length: 13; CDR3: SARRVSVTSYEQY
J: TRBJ2-5; V: TRBV7-2; length: 9; CDR3: ASSEQETQY
J: TRBJ2-4; V: TRBV6-2/TRBV6-3; length: 13; CDR3: ASTGTPLAKNIQY
J: TRBJ2-7; V: TRBV28; length: 12; CDR3: ASSLSGTGGEQY
J: TRBJ1-2; V: TRBV12-3/TRBV12-4; length: 12; CDR3: ASSFQRSNYGYT
J: TRBJ2-5; V: TRBV7-2; length: 11; CDR3: ASCLERQETQY
J: TRBJ2-3; V: TRBV6-2/TRBV6-3; length: 15; CDR3: ASSYSHSGTGADTQY
J: TRBJ2-1; V: TRBV4-2; length: 13; CDR3: ASSQDFGPGNEQF
J: TRBJ2-2; V: TRBV6-5; length: 10; CDR3: ASFSGFGELF
J: TRBJ1-1; V: TRBV19; length: 15; CDR3: ASTLSAGTGKDTEAF
J: TRBJ2-4; V: TRBV7-2; length: 13; CDR3: ASSLLRVAKNIQY
J: TRBJ1-2; V: TRBV7-2; length: 12; CDR3: ASSLIRQDYGYT
J: TRBJ1-2; V: TRBV7-2; length: 12; CDR3: ASSGLTGDYGYT
J: TRBJ1-5; V: TRBV6-8; length: 8; CDR3: ASSCQPQH
J: TRBJ2-2; V: TRBV7-2; length: 15; CDR3: ASTKGGVAGGTGELF
J: TRBJ2-7; V: TRBV23-1; length: 13; CDR3: ASSQRDGYSYEQY
J: TRBJ2-1; V: TRBV6-2/TRBV6-3; length: 15; CDR3: ASSYSTASGKFNEQF
J: TRBJ1-1; V: TRBV19; length: 12; CDR3: ASSEMTRGTEAF
J: TRBJ2-1; V: TRBV19; length: 15; CDR3: ASSTRQGKAIYNEQF